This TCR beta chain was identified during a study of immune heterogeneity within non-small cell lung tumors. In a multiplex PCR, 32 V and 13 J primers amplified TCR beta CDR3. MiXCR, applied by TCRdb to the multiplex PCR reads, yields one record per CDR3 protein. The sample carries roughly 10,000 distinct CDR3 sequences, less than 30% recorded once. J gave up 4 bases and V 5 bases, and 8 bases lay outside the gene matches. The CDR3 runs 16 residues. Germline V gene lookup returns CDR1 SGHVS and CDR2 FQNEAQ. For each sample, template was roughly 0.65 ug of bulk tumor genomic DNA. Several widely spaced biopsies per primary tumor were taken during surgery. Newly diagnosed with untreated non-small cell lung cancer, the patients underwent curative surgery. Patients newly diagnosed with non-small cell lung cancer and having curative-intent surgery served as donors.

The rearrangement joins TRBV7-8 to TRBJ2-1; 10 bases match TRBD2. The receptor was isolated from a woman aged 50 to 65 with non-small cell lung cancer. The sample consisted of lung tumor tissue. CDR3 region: CASSTALAGWYNEQFF. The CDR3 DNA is TGTGCCAGCAGCACCGCACTAGCGGGGTGGTACAATGAGCAGTTCTTC.